This TCR beta chain was recovered during a study of siplizumab effects on memory and regulatory T cells. The study, taken as a whole, reports: Proliferating siplizumab-cultured Tregs lacked confirmed suppressive function. The majority of clones, roughly 80-95% of proliferating CD4+ or CD8+ clones, lacked an assignable naive or memory phenotype. A minor fraction of alloreactive clones, and no more, mapped to unstimulated subsets.

The assay looked at 95,000 to 100,000 TCR templates in each sample. Assay: immunoSEQ multiplex PCR; the TCRdb copy retains only in-frame clones and omits some. The sample has some 80,000 clones, over 90% seen once; the top ten hold less than 20%. A remark on this clone: Its antigen remains unknown. The CDR3 end shows no conserved phenylalanine or tryptophan, and so a read error is likely.

Sequencing input: CD8+ T cells sorted from blood. This receptor was obtained from a human donor in good health.

CDR3: CASSDHDRTYEQYL. CDR3 coding DNA: TGCGCCAGCAGTGACCACGACAGAACCTACGAGCAGTACCTC. This chain joins TRBV10-1 and TRBJ2-7; a weak D match, TRBD1 (5 bases). Germline CDR1 is WNHNN and CDR2 is SYGVQD (reference sequence). V shed 3 bases and J shed 2 bases, with 11 bases lying between them. The CDR3 contains 14 residues.